One and the same sample provided the 5 T cell receptor beta chains below, sequenced in a study of cytomegalovirus exposure and HLA in healthy donors. With 60 Vbeta and 13 Jbeta primers, the PCR was carried out. Measured with immunoSEQ multiplex PCR; TCRdb has only the in-frame clones, and not every one. The profile shows some 150,000 clones, about 80% of them singletons. Sequences were obtained from PBMCs. Receptor source: a woman aged 40-49 years in good health and CMV-seronegative.

The CDR3 sequence: CASSKVRLAGAPAAGELFF. CDR3 bases: TGTGCCAGCAGCAAAGTTAGACTAGCGGGAGCCCCGGCGGCCGGGGAGCTGTTTTTT. The rearrangement links TRBV21-1 to TRBJ2-2; the DNA was not used to check the table's D call, TRBD2. TRBV21-1 is an annotated pseudogene. This CDR3 region has 19 residues.

This chain uses TRBV11-3 with TRBJ2-1, with 7 bases that match TRBD1. The CDR3 is 15 residues long. Germline V gene lookup returns CDR1 SGHNT and CDR2 YENEEA. After removal of 4 bases from V and 8 bases from J, the junction contained 11 bases not matched to a gene. The CDR3 protein is CASSWDSKRRDEQFF. As DNA, the CDR3 is TGTGCCAGCAGCTGGGACAGCAAACGTCGGGATGAGCAGTTCTTC.

The chain recombines TRBV10-2 with TRBJ1-5, with D possibly TRBD1 on 5 matching bases. The germline V gene has CDR1 WSHSY and CDR2 SAAADI. The CDR3 is 12 residues long. The V end lost 8 bases, the J end lost 6 bases, and 11 bases lay between the germline ends. The CDR3 DNA is TGCGCCAGCTCTGTCGGGGGTCAGCCCCAGCATTTT. Amino acid sequence: CASSVGGQPQHF.

The V gene is TRBV19, the J gene TRBJ2-1; 7 bases are shared with TRBD2. The V gene end was trimmed by 2 bases and the J gene end by 4 bases; junction bases not matched to a gene: 8. CDR1 and CDR2 (germline): LNHDA, SQIVND (reference sequence). The CDR3 totals 16 residues. CDR3 residues: CASSIRGVAVYNEQFF. CDR3 nucleotides: TGTGCCAGTAGTATACGGGGGGTAGCGGTTTACAATGAGCAGTTCTTC.

V and J are TRBV6-5 and TRBJ2-7, with TRBD1 identical over 8 bases. The CDR3 has 15 residues. Germline lookup yields CDR1 MNHEY and CDR2 SVGAGI. V was clipped by 7 bases and J by 4 bases; unmatched bases: 12. This CDR3 is CASTSTRQGTYEQYF. DNA for the CDR3: TGTGCCAGCACCTCTACAAGACAGGGGACATACGAGCAGTACTTC.